The 28 T cell receptor beta chains below come from one sample, sequenced in a study of blood T cells in healthy people across ages. Together with a sample-barcoded 5' primer, a J-beta primer mix was included in a second PCR lasting about 6 to 11 cycles. TCRdb fed the 5' RACE reads into MiXCR, producing one record per CDR3 protein. Here the sample spans under 800,000 distinct CDR3 sequences, 21% being singletons. Specimen: blood. The receptors stem from an older man in good health.

This sequence joins TRBV7-9 and TRBJ2-5; D unresolved. The closer fit of TRBJ2-7 to the DNA end suggests the J call may be wrong. In germline, CDR1 is SEHNR, CDR2 FQNEAQ (reference sequence). The CDR3 spans 14 residues. CDR3 sequence: CASSLVGLNYEQYF. CDR3 nucleotide sequence: TGTGCCAGCAGCCTCGTAGGGCTGAACTACGAGCAGTACTTC.

V gene TRBV5-1 combines with J gene TRBJ1-1, with a possible D match to TRBD1 (5 bases). Germline V gives CDR1 SGHRS, CDR2 YFSETQ. The CDR3 is made up of 14 amino acids. Trimming shortened V by 2 bases and J by 5 bases, and 13 bases separated the two germline ends. This CDR3 reads CASSFGEGSTEAFF. The DNA for the CDR3 is TGCGCCAGCAGCTTCGGCGAGGGGTCTACTGAAGCTTTCTTT.

The chain links TRBV2 to TRBJ1-1; 10 positions match TRBD1. V shed 7 bases, J shed 5 bases, and the junction held 4 bases outside the gene matches. Germline CDR1 reads SNHLY; CDR2 reads FYNNEI. The CDR3 covers 13 residues. CDR3 sequence (DNA): TGTGCCAGCAAGGGACAGGGGATAACTGAAGCTTTCTTT. Translating gives CASKGQGITEAFF.

This clonotype was detected ten times or more. V is TRBV9 and J is TRBJ2-7; 8 bases agree with TRBD2. The germline V gene has CDR1 SGDLS and CDR2 YYNGEE. CDR3 size: 15 residues. Trimming took 3 bases from V and 0 from J; bases not matched to a gene: 5. CDR3 bases: TGTGCCAGCAGCGAGTCCAGCGGGAGCTCCTACGAGCAGTACTTC. Translating gives CASSESSGSSYEQYF.

This clonotype has a handful of counts. The rearrangement links TRBV25-1 to TRBJ2-1; 8 bases agree with TRBD2. In germline, CDR1 is MGHDK, CDR2 SYGVNS. The CDR3 runs 15 residues. With V trimmed by 5 bases and J by 3 bases, 6 bases remained unmatched. CDR3 sequence reads: CASSPRSGNYNEQFF. The CDR3 DNA sequence: TGTGCCAGCAGTCCACGTAGCGGGAACTACAATGAGCAGTTCTTC.

V and J are TRBV7-9 and TRBJ2-5, with 10 bases aligning to TRBD2. Matching the DNA end better, TRBJ2-1 makes the J call doubtful. Germline CDR1 and CDR2: SEHNR and FQNEAQ (reference sequence). The CDR3 totals 15 residues. In DNA, the CDR3 is TGTGCCAGCACCAGACAGCGGGAGGGTGGCCATGAGCAGTTCTTC. As protein: CASTRQREGGHEQFF.

This chain connects TRBV12-3 or TRBV12-4 to TRBJ2-7; a weak D match, TRBD1 (5 bases). The germline V and J ends were trimmed by 4 bases and 4 bases, with 11 bases remaining between them. CDR3 length equals 13 residues. The CDR3 coding sequence is TGTGCCAGCAGTTCCAATCAGGGTTACGAGCAGTACTTC. Translating gives CASSSNQGYEQYF.

This clonotype occurred a few times. The chain uses TRBV12-3 or TRBV12-4 and TRBJ2-2; 9 bases agree with TRBD1. The V and J ends lost 5 bases and 4 bases, in that order; junction bases with no gene match: 5. CDR3 length: 15 residues. DNA for the CDR3: TGTGCCAGCAGTGCACAGGGGGCAGGCACCGGGGAGCTGTTTTTT. This codes for CASSAQGAGTGELFF.

This clonotype has just one count. CDR3 in DNA: TGTGCCAGCAGGAGACTAGCTGACCAGCAGTACTTC. This gives the protein CASRRLADQQYF. The genes are TRBV12-3 or TRBV12-4 and TRBJ2-7; 7 nucleotides agree with TRBD2. CDR3 length equals 12 residues. V lost 6 bases, J lost 8 bases, and 7 bases stayed unmatched.

This sequence joins TRBV20-1 and TRBJ1-2; D call uncertain. Trimming removed 0 bases at V and 2 bases at J, with 10 bases between. Germline assignment: CDR1 DFQATT and CDR2 SNEGSKA (reference sequence). The CDR3 has 14 amino acids. In nucleotides, the CDR3 is TGCAGTGCTAGAGATCTTGGGCAGAACTATGGCTACACCTTC. Its translation is CSARDLGQNYGYTF.

This chain uses TRBV7-9 with TRBJ2-3, with 13 bases that match TRBD2. The germline gives CDR1 SEHNR, CDR2 FQNEAQ (reference sequence). V lost 5 bases, J lost 5 bases, and 13 bases stayed unmatched. The CDR3 has 18 amino acids. In DNA form, the CDR3 reads TGTGCCAGCAGCCCCCGACTAGCGGGAGGAAACTTCAGAGATACGCAGTATTTT. Translating it yields CASSPRLAGGNFRDTQYF.

This clonotype came up once. The rearrangement links TRBV7-2 to TRBJ2-3; tentatively, D is TRBD1 (6 bases). V was shortened by 6 bases and J by 4 bases, with 14 bases between the two germline ends. Germline loops: CDR1 SGHTA, CDR2 FQGNSA. The CDR3 consists of 14 residues. The CDR3 nucleotides are TGTGCCAGCAGTTCGGGACACCCCTCAGATACGCAGTATTTT. Its translation: CASSSGHPSDTQYF.

This clonotype was detected only a few times. This chain connects TRBV7-2 to TRBJ2-5, with D unclear. This CDR3 spans 12 amino acids. V shed 5 bases and J shed 6 bases, with 10 bases lying between them. Germline values: CDR1 SGHTA, CDR2 FQGNSA. CDR3 loop: CASSINTKTQYF. DNA of the CDR3: TGTGCCAGCAGCATAAACACGAAGACCCAGTACTTC.

The chain couples TRBV20-1 to TRBJ2-7; 11 bases are a match to TRBD2. CDR1 and CDR2 (germline): DFQATT, SNEGSKA (reference sequence). V dropped 6 bases and J dropped 5; count of bases not matched to a gene: 21. The CDR3 contains 18 residues. CDR3 DNA sequence: TGCAGTGCGGAAACCGGACTAGCGGGCAAAGGGGATAAGAACGAGCAGTACTTC. Protein sequence: CSAETGLAGKGDKNEQYF.

This clonotype was counted at least ten times. The rearrangement links TRBV10-3 to TRBJ2-7; D is unclear. V lost 0 bases and J 0 bases, leaving 6 bases between the germline ends. The CDR3 is 14 residues long. Germline CDR1 and CDR2: ENHRY and SYGVKD. CDR3 loop: CAISESSLSYEQYF. The CDR3 nucleotides are TGTGCCATCAGTGAGTCGAGTCTCTCCTACGAGCAGTACTTC.

This clonotype was counted ten times or more. V is TRBV11-2 and J is TRBJ2-2; the D is unclear. Per the germline V gene, CDR1 is SGHAT and CDR2 is FQNNGV. The ends were cut back, 4 bases at V and 7 bases at J, with 13 bases in the middle. The CDR3 totals 14 residues. This chain's CDR3 is CASSSNNFGGELFF. The CDR3 nucleotides are TGTGCCAGCAGCTCTAATAACTTCGGCGGGGAGCTGTTTTTT. Full variable domain (missing parts from reference TRBV11-2 and TRBJ2-2): EAGVAQSPRYKIIEKRQSVAFWCNPISGHATLYWYQQILGQGPKLLIQFQNNGVVDDSQLPKDRFSAERLKGVDSTLKIQPAKLEDSAVYLCASSSNNFGGELFFGEGSRLTVL.

This clonotype was seen a handful of times. This sequence joins TRBV15 and TRBJ1-5, with 12 nucleotides matching TRBD1. J gave up 0 bases and V 6 bases, and 3 bases lay outside the gene matches. There are 16 residues in the CDR3. The germline CDR1 and CDR2 sequences are LNHNV and YYDKDF (reference sequence). The CDR3 reads CATSGDRGLSNQPQHF. The CDR3 DNA sequence: TGTGCCACCAGTGGGGACAGGGGGCTTAGCAATCAGCCCCAGCATTTT.

Of note for this clonotype: Sequence at one end of the junction differs from germline and may be a read error. The chain is built from TRBV27 and TRBJ1-2, with D perhaps matching TRBD1 (6 bases). Germline assignment: CDR1 MNHEY and CDR2 SMNVEV (reference sequence). The CDR3 extends over 15 amino acids. CDR3: CASSLSADSPYDYTF. As DNA, the CDR3 is TGTGCCAGCAGTTTATCGGCGGACAGCCCTTATGACTACACCTTC.

This clonotype has more than one count but fewer than ten. The chain is built from TRBV9 and TRBJ2-7; TRBD1 agrees at 7 bases. V lost 3 bases, J lost 2 bases, and 5 bases stayed unmatched. CDR1 and CDR2 (germline): SGDLS, YYNGEE. This CDR3 comprises 14 residues. The CDR3 loop reads CASSDGTETYEQYF. The DNA of the CDR3 is TGTGCCAGCAGCGACGGGACAGAGACCTACGAGCAGTACTTC.

This clonotype occurred many times. The chain joins TRBV29-1 to TRBJ1-3; 9 nucleotides align to TRBD1. The CDR3 covers 14 residues. V was pared by 3 bases and J by 7 bases, with 7 bases of the junction left unmatched. Germline values: CDR1 SQVTM, CDR2 ANQGSEA. Here the CDR3 reads CSVELQGAFNTIYF. As DNA, the CDR3 is TGCAGCGTTGAGTTACAGGGGGCGTTTAACACCATATATTTT.

The V gene is TRBV5-1, the J gene TRBJ2-3, with 8 bases that match TRBD1. The V gene's germline CDR1 is SGHRS and CDR2 YFSETQ. CDR3 length equals 14 residues. Trimming cost V 5 bases and J 2 bases; bases outside gene matches: 4. The CDR3 reads CASRPGQDTDTQYF. The DNA for the CDR3 is TGCGCCAGCAGACCGGGACAGGACACAGATACGCAGTATTTT. Combining the CDR3 with reference TRBV5-1 and TRBJ2-3 gives the whole variable domain KAGVTQTPRYLIKTRGQQVTLSCSPISGHRSVSWYQQTPGQGLQFLFEYFSETQRNKGNFPGRFSGRQFSNSRSEMNVSTLELGDSALYLCASRPGQDTDTQYFGPGTRLTVL.

This clonotype was observed a few times. At one boundary the junction diverges from the germline segment, which might be a read error. The J gene is TRBJ2-7, the V gene TRBV3-1; maybe TRBD2 (6 bases). The CDR3 runs 13 residues. Germline-derived CDR1 and CDR2 are LGHDT and YNNKEL (reference sequence). CDR3 bases: TGTACCAGCAGTTCTAGGAGGGCAGGTGAGCAGTACTTC. As protein: CTSSSRRAGEQYF.

V and J are TRBV3-1 and TRBJ2-5; D is ambiguous. The DNA end lines up better with TRBJ2-1; the J call may be wrong. This CDR3 has 15 residues. Germline V lookup: CDR1 LGHDT, CDR2 YNNKEL (reference sequence). The CDR3 sequence is CASSNGPGYGNEQFF. The CDR3 DNA reads as TGTGCCAGCAGCAACGGACCTGGGTATGGCAATGAGCAGTTCTTC.

This clonotype showed up just a few times. The CDR3 region is CASSHRVPEAFF. CDR3 bases: TGTGCCAGCAGCCACAGGGTCCCTGAAGCTTTCTTT. The rearrangement joins TRBV7-9 to TRBJ1-1; tentatively, D is TRBD1 (6 bases). There are 12 residues in the CDR3. Germline loops: CDR1 SEHNR, CDR2 FQNEAQ (reference sequence). V lost 5 bases and J 6 bases, leaving 10 bases between the germline ends.

This clonotype appeared a few times. V is TRBV15 and J is TRBJ2-6, with D unresolved. Per the germline V gene, CDR1 is LNHNV and CDR2 is YYDKDF (reference sequence). V was pared by 6 bases and J by 0 bases, with 12 bases between. The CDR3 extends over 16 amino acids. The chain's CDR3 is CATSGKFSSGANVLTF. The CDR3 nucleotides read TGTGCCACCAGTGGGAAGTTCTCCTCTGGGGCCAACGTCCTGACTTTC. Full variable domain (remainder filled in from reference TRBV15 and TRBJ2-6): DAMVIQNPRYQVTQFGKPVTLSCSQTLNHNVMYWYQQKSSQAPKLLFHYYDKDFNNEADTPDNFQSRRPNTSFCFLDIRSPGLGDTAMYLCATSGKFSSGANVLTFGAGSRLTVL.

This clonotype has more than one count but fewer than ten. The V gene is TRBV4-1, the J gene TRBJ2-5; 12 bases fit TRBD2. The last part of the DNA fits TRBJ2-1 better; the J call may be wrong. Germline V gene data show CDR1 as MGHRA and CDR2 as YSYEKL. CDR3 size: 15 residues. The DNA for the CDR3 is TGCGCCAGCAGCCAAGGACTAGCGGGGGACGGTCCGCAGTTCTTC. This sequence encodes CASSQGLAGDGPQFF.

The sample holds many counts of this clonotype. The chain couples TRBV11-2 to TRBJ2-1; possibly TRBD1 or TRBD2 for D (6 bases each). There are 16 residues in the CDR3. Germline V gives CDR1 SGHAT, CDR2 FQNNGV. Trimming removed 5 bases at V and 1 base at J, with 15 bases between. CDR3 region: CASSPSRGQSYNEQFF. The CDR3 DNA reads TGTGCCAGCAGCCCGAGCCGGGGGCAGTCCTACAATGAGCAGTTCTTC.

In regard to this clonotype: A much bigger clone sits one base away, suggesting this may be a read error. The chain links TRBV20-1 to TRBJ2-1, with TRBD2 matching 7 bases. V gave up 3 bases and J gave up 8 bases; unmatched junction bases: 4. There are 12 residues in the CDR3. CDR1 is DFQATT, CDR2 SNEGSKA, per germline (reference sequence). The CDR3 region has the DNA TGCAGTGCTAGCGGGGGGTGGGATGAGCAGTTCTTC. It codes for CSASGGWDEQFF.